The clone carrying this T cell receptor (beta chain) was seen more than once but under ten times. These data are taken from a study of T-cell reconstitution after alpha-beta-depleted transplantation in children. Unique molecular identifiers were used to barcode this TCRbeta library. From the PCR reads, TCRdb called clonotypes with MiXCR, one entry per CDR3 protein. The sample lists some 600,000 distinct CDR3 sequences, 10% to 15% seen once, with 2.2% in the top ten. The CDR3 runs to 12 residues. With V trimmed by 7 bases and J by 7 bases, 1 base remained unmatched. The germline V gene has CDR1 SNHLY and CDR2 FYNNEI.

The source is a male patient between 10 and 17 years old who had a stem cell transplant for acute myeloid leukemia, so the T cells may come from the graft donor. This specimen was PBMCs, mostly from graft donor cells, taken 360 days after TCRalphabeta/CD19-depleted stem cell transplant. The chain couples TRBV2 to TRBJ1-6; 7 bases are a match to TRBD1. The CDR3 nucleotides read TGTGCCAGCACGACAGGGAATTCACCCCTCCACTTT. Amino acid sequence: CASTTGNSPLHF. Looking up the rest from reference TRBV2 and TRBJ1-6 gives the full variable domain: EPEVTQTPSHQVTQMGQEVILRCVPISNHLYFYWYRQILGQKVEFLVSFYNNEISEKSEIFDDQFSVERPDGSNFTLKIRSTKLEDSAMYFCASTTGNSPLHFGNGTRLTVT.